Shown below are 18 T cell receptor beta chains from a single sample sequenced in a study of identical twins. Each CDR3 protein is one row after TCRdb ran MiXCR on the 5' RACE reads. The sample contains hundreds of thousands of distinct CDR3 sequences, 8% to 9% of which appear only once. The same data also contributed to another study, on yellow fever vaccine responses in identical twins.

The specimen sequenced was PBMCs. These receptors were collected from a woman aged 18-29 years in good health.

This clonotype was seen repeatedly, ten times or more. This rearrangement joins TRBV20-1 to TRBJ2-1; D is possibly TRBD2 (5 bases). This CDR3 has 15 residues. Germline CDR1 is DFQATT and CDR2 is SNEGSKA (reference sequence). Trimming stripped 2 bases from V and 0 bases from J, with 11 bases between. The CDR3 nucleotides read TGCAGTGCTAGAACGGACTGGAGCTCCTACAATGAGCAGTTCTTC. It yields the protein CSARTDWSSYNEQFF.

This clonotype was counted ten times or more. The chain is built from TRBV5-1 and TRBJ2-1; D may be TRBD2 (6 bases). Trimming stripped 1 base from V and 0 bases from J, with 14 bases between. The CDR3 sequence is 17 residues long. Looked up from germline, CDR1 is SGHRS and CDR2 is YFSETQ. The chain's CDR3 is CASSLIGGTSSYNEQFF. The CDR3 DNA reads TGCGCCAGCAGCTTGATCGGCGGGACCAGCTCCTACAATGAGCAGTTCTTC.

This clonotype was picked up a small number of times. The chain employs TRBV5-1 and TRBJ2-7; TRBD1 matches at 8 bases. Trimming at V came to 1 base and at J to 5 bases, leaving 5 bases not matched to a gene. Germline loops: CDR1 SGHRS, CDR2 YFSETQ. CDR3 length equals 14 residues. CDR3: CASSLRPGGDEQYF. The CDR3 nucleotides read TGCGCCAGCAGCTTGCGTCCAGGGGGCGACGAGCAGTACTTC.

This clonotype was found many times. The rearrangement uses TRBV20-1 and TRBJ2-5; D possibly uses TRBD1 or TRBD2 (5 bases each). This CDR3 is built from 14 residues. Trimming removed 0 bases at V and 2 bases at J, with 10 bases between. The germline V gene encodes CDR1 DFQATT and CDR2 SNEGSKA (reference sequence). CDR3 region: CSARDGTIQETQYF. DNA of the CDR3: TGCAGTGCTAGAGATGGGACCATACAAGAGACCCAGTACTTC.

The V gene is TRBV2, the J gene TRBJ2-1, with 7 bases aligning to TRBD1. Per germline, CDR1 SNHLY and CDR2 FYNNEI. V shed 8 bases, J shed 6 bases, and the junction held 7 bases outside the gene matches. This CDR3 contains 13 residues. DNA for the CDR3: TGTGCCAGCGGCCAGGGGGAAACCAATGAGCAGTTCTTC. Translation: CASGQGETNEQFF.

This clonotype was counted only a few times. The chain combines TRBV6-6 with TRBJ2-7; possibly TRBD2 for D (7 bases). CDR3 length: 13 amino acids. Trimming removed 5 bases from V and 6 bases from J, with 14 bases in between. Germline lookup yields CDR1 MNHNY and CDR2 SVGAGI (reference sequence). The CDR3 spells CASSRGALGEQYF. The CDR3 coding sequence is TGTGCCAGCAGTCGGGGGGCCTTGGGCGAGCAGTACTTC.

This clonotype was detected ten times or more. The chain carries TRBV14 and TRBJ1-1; D is unresolved. CDR3 length: 18 residues. Trimming shortened V by 0 bases and J by 1 base, and 18 bases separated the two germline ends. CDR1 is SGHDN and CDR2 is FVKESK in the germline V gene. CDR3 bases: TGTGCCAGCAGCCAAGAAGAGGTTTGGAGAAACCAGAACACTGAAGCTTTCTTT. Residues: CASSQEEVWRNQNTEAFF.

The chain recombines TRBV3-1 with TRBJ2-2; possible D gene TRBD2, 5 bases. The germline gives CDR1 LGHDT, CDR2 YNNKEL (reference sequence). With 1 base removed from V and 0 bases from J, the gap between germline ends came to 15 bases. The CDR3 is 18 residues long. CDR3 loop: CASSQVLASISNTGELFF. The CDR3 nucleotides read TGTGCCAGCAGCCAAGTCCTAGCTAGTATTTCGAACACCGGGGAGCTGTTTTTT.

This clonotype was found many times. The J gene is TRBJ2-7, the V gene TRBV20-1; D gene unclear. There are 14 residues in the CDR3. Trimming removed 3 bases at V and 0 bases at J, with 12 bases between. CDR1 and CDR2 from the germline V gene are DFQATT and SNEGSKA (reference sequence). The CDR3 DNA follows: TGCAGTGCTAGTGGAGCGCCGAGCTCCTACGAGCAGTACTTC. Translating it yields CSASGAPSSYEQYF.

This clonotype showed up just a few times. V is TRBV28 and J is TRBJ2-7; the D is unclear. The CDR3 runs 14 residues. Deletions cut 6 bases from V and 0 bases from J, with 12 bases between. CDR1 and CDR2 from the germline V gene are MDHEN and SYDVKM. CDR3 protein: CASSRRLISYEQYF. The CDR3 DNA follows: TGTGCCAGCAGCCGTAGGCTAATCTCCTACGAGCAGTACTTC.

The CDR3 spells CASSGTGRLEQFF. Here the CDR3 DNA reads TGTGCCAGCTCGGGGACAGGTCGACTAGAGCAGTTCTTC. The rearrangement joins TRBV21-1 to TRBJ2-1; TRBD1 is the table's D call, not checked against the DNA. TRBV21-1 counts as a pseudogene. The CDR3 is 13 residues long.

Many counts were recorded for this clonotype. J is TRBJ2-1 and V is TRBV6-5; possibly TRBD2 for D (5 bases). This CDR3 contains 15 residues. V lost 2 bases, J lost 0 bases, and 8 bases lay in between. Looked up from germline, CDR1 is MNHEY and CDR2 is SVGAGI. The CDR3 is CASSYVGSSYNEQFF. In DNA form, the CDR3 reads TGTGCCAGCAGTTACGTAGGGAGCTCCTACAATGAGCAGTTCTTC.

This clonotype was found a few times. The chain uses TRBV7-9 and TRBJ2-7, with TRBD2 matching 9 bases. Germline V gene data show CDR1 as SEHNR and CDR2 as FQNEAQ (reference sequence). J was trimmed by 3 bases and V by 10 bases; bases with no gene match: 4. The CDR3 consists of 12 residues. The CDR3 loop is CAILTSGYEQYF. CDR3 sequence (DNA): TGTGCCATACTGACTAGCGGCTACGAGCAGTACTTC.

The chain links TRBV12-3 or TRBV12-4 to TRBJ2-1; TRBD2 agrees at 12 bases. V lost 4 bases to trimming and J lost 2 bases; unmatched junction nucleotides: 9. This CDR3 region has 18 residues. CDR3 residues: CASSSPRSSGGAYNEQFF. Here the CDR3 DNA reads TGTGCCAGCAGTTCCCCGCGTTCTAGCGGGGGGGCCTACAATGAGCAGTTCTTC.

This clonotype was seen only a few times. The rearrangement links TRBV3-1 to TRBJ2-7, with TRBD1 as a possible D gene (5 bases). CDR3 length: 15 amino acids. Germline V gene sequence: CDR1 LGHDT, CDR2 YNNKEL (reference sequence). V lost 1 base to trimming and J lost 7 bases, with 17 bases between them. This CDR3 reads CASSQVSRARWEQYF. CDR3 in DNA: TGTGCCAGCAGCCAAGTGTCCAGGGCTCGTTGGGAGCAGTACTTC.

This clonotype was found a few times. The rearrangement links TRBV11-2 to TRBJ2-5; 11 nucleotides align to TRBD2. The V gene's germline CDR1 is SGHAT and CDR2 FQNNGV. The length of the CDR3 is 18 residues. After removal of 1 base from V and 4 bases from J, the junction contained 11 bases not matched to a gene. Written as DNA, the CDR3 is TGTGCCAGCAGCTTAGTGGTTCGGGCTAGCGGGGGGCGAGAGACCCAGTACTTC. Translated: CASSLVVRASGGRETQYF.

This clonotype has ten or more counts. The chain employs TRBV29-1 and TRBJ2-5; TRBD1 matches at 7 bases. The CDR3 sequence is 15 residues long. Germline V gene lookup returns CDR1 SQVTM and CDR2 ANQGSEA. V shed 6 bases and J 3 bases; nucleotides not matched to a gene: 13. CDR3: CSVRTGEYGKETQYF. As DNA, the CDR3 is TGCAGCGTGAGAACAGGGGAATATGGGAAAGAGACCCAGTACTTC.

There are a few counts of this clonotype. The chain is built from TRBV10-3 and TRBJ1-3, with no clear D. The germline V gene has CDR1 ENHRY and CDR2 SYGVKD. V gave up 2 bases and J gave up 4 bases, with 9 bases separating them. The CDR3 covers 14 residues. CDR3: CAISEDVLGNTIYF. CDR3 nucleotides: TGTGCCATCAGTGAGGATGTCCTCGGAAACACCATATATTTT.